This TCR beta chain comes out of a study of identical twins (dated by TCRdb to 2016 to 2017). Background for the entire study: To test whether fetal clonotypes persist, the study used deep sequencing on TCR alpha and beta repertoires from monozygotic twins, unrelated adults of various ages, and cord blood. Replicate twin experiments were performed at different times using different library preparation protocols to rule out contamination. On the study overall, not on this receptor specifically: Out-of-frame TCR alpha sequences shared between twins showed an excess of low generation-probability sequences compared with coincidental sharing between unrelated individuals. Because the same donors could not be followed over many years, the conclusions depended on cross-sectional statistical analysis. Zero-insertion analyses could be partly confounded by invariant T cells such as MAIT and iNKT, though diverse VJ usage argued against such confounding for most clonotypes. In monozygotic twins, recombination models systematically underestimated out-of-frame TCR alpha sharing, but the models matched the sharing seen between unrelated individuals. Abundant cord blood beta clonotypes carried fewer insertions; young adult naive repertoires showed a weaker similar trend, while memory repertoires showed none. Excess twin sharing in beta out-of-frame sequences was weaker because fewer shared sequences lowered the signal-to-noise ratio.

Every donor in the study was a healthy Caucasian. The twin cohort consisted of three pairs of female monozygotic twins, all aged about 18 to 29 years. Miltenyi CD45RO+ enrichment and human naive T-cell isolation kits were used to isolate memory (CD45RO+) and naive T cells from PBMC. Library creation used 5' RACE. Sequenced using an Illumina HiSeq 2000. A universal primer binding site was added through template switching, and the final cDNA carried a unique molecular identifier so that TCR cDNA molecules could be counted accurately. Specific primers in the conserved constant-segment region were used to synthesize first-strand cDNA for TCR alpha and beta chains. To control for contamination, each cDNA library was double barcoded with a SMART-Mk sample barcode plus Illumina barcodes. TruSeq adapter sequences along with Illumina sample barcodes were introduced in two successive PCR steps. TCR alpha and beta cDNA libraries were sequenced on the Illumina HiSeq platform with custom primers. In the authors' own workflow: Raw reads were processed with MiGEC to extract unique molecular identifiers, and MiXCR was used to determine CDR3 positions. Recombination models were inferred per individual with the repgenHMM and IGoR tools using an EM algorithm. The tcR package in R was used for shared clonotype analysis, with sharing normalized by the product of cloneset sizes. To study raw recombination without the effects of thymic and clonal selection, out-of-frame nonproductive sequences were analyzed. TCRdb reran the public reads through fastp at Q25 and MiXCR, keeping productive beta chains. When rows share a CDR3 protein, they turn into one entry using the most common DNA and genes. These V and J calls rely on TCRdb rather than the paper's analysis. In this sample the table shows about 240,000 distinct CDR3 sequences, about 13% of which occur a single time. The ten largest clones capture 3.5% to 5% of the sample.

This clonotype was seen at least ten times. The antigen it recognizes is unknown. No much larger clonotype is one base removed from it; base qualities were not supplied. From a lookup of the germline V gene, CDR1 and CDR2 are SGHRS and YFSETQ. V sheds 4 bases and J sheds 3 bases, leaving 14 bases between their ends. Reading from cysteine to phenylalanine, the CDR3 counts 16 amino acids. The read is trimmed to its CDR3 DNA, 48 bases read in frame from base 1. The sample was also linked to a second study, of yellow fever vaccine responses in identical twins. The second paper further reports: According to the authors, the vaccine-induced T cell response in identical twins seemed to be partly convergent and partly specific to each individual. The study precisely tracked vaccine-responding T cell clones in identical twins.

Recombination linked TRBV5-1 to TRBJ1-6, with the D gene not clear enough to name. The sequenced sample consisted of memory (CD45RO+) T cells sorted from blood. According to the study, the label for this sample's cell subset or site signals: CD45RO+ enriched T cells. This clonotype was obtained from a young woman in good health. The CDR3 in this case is CASSTDTISYNSPLHF. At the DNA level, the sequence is TGCGCCAGCAGCACCGACACTATCAGCTATAATTCACCCCTCCACTTT.